The 12 T cell receptor beta chains in this list originate from one sample, sequenced in a study of blood T cells in healthy people across ages. Sample-barcoded 5' priming and a J-beta primer mix drove a second PCR of about 7 to 11 cycles. TCRdb re-called the 5' RACE reads with MiXCR, one entry per CDR3 protein. The sample shows 1.4 million to 1.5 million distinct CDR3 sequences, 35% to 45% of them seen only once. Source material: blood. These TCRs come from a woman aged 18-29 years in good health.

This clonotype was picked up a small number of times. V is TRBV12-3 or TRBV12-4 and J is TRBJ2-1; no clear D gene. This CDR3 has 15 amino acids. V was cut by 4 bases and J by 0 bases, with 10 bases left in between. As DNA, the CDR3 is TGTGCCAGCAGTTCCTCGGTGAGCTCCTACAATGAGCAGTTCTTC. Translated, it gives CASSSSVSSYNEQFF.

The chain joins TRBV11-2 to TRBJ1-2; no clear D. The CDR3 loop spans 14 amino acids. V was pared by 3 bases and J by 2 bases, with 10 bases between. Germline V gene sequence: CDR1 SGHAT, CDR2 FQNNGV. CDR3 nucleotide sequence: TGTGCCAGCAGCTTGAACAGAGAGAACTATGGCTACACCTTC. Translating gives CASSLNRENYGYTF.

This clonotype appeared a few times. The chain has TRBV11-2 and TRBJ2-5; 8 bases match TRBD2. There are 16 residues in the CDR3. V trimming: 5 bases; J trimming: 7 bases; junction bases outside the gene matches: 15. The germline CDR1 and CDR2 sequences are SGHAT and FQNNGV. The CDR3 DNA reads as TGTGCCAGCAGCCACACGTCTAGCGAGCGGGGGCGGACCCAGTACTTC. It translates to CASSHTSSERGRTQYF.

This clonotype appeared once. This chain uses TRBV19 with TRBJ2-5, with TRBD2 matching 10 bases. This CDR3 has 16 amino acids. The V gene end was trimmed by 6 bases and the J gene end by 2 bases; junction bases not matched to a gene: 9. CDR1 LNHDA and CDR2 SQIVND come from the germline V gene (reference sequence). This CDR3 reads CASRPGLAERQETQYF. Written as DNA, the CDR3 is TGTGCCAGTAGACCTGGACTAGCGGAGCGTCAAGAGACCCAGTACTTC.

A word on this clonotype: One end of the junction is discordant with germline, which a read error may explain. The genes are TRBV10-3 and TRBJ2-3; TRBD1 matches at 7 bases. The CDR3 loop spans 19 amino acids. Looked up from germline, CDR1 is ENHRY and CDR2 is SYGVKD. DNA of the CDR3: TGTGTCATCAGTGAGACCCTCCGGGACAGTCCCCTCTCCACAGATACGCAGTATTTT. This encodes CVISETLRDSPLSTDTQYF.

This clonotype was detected only a few times. This rearrangement joins TRBV6-5 to TRBJ2-5; no firm D call. The CDR3 runs 14 residues. CDR1 and CDR2 from the germline V gene are MNHEY and SVGAGI. Trimming removed 2 bases from V and 4 bases from J, with 11 bases in between. Written as DNA, the CDR3 is TGTGCCAGCAGTTACACGGGTGGGCGAGAGACCCAGTACTTC. It specifies CASSYTGGRETQYF.

Points on this clonotype: One junction end does not reproduce the germline sequence, and a read error may be involved. This chain uses TRBV9 with TRBJ2-3, with D perhaps matching TRBD1 (6 bases). CDR3 length: 15 residues. Per the germline V gene, CDR1 is SGDLS and CDR2 is YYNGEE. This chain's CDR3 is CAGRGPSTSTDTQYF. In DNA form, the CDR3 reads TGTGCCGGCAGGGGCCCCTCCACCAGCACAGATACGCAGTATTTT.

The chain couples TRBV27 to TRBJ1-2; TRBD1 aligns across 12 bases. Germline CDR1 is MNHEY and CDR2 is SMNVEV (reference sequence). This CDR3 region has 17 residues. The ends lost 6 bases at V and 4 bases at J; junction bases unmatched: 12. The DNA for the CDR3 is TGTGCCAGCAGATTGACCGGGACAGGGGGCCTTTTCTATGGCTACACCTTC. Amino acids: CASRLTGTGGLFYGYTF.

Only a few counts were recorded for this clonotype. The CDR3 reads CASSPSRGAREKLFF. The CDR3 DNA reads TGTGCCAGCAGTCCCTCCCGGGGGGCGCGGGAAAAACTGTTTTTT. The gene calls are TRBV28 and TRBJ1-4; D perhaps matches TRBD1 (6 bases). V lost 5 bases and J 8 bases, leaving 18 bases between the germline ends. This CDR3 spans 15 amino acids. Germline V gene lookup returns CDR1 MDHEN and CDR2 SYDVKM.

A word on this clonotype: The germline gene is not matched at one end of the junction; a read error may be the cause. This rearrangement joins TRBV27 to TRBJ1-2; possibly TRBD1 for D (5 bases). Germline assignment: CDR1 MNHEY and CDR2 SMNVEV (reference sequence). There are 14 residues in the CDR3. Here the CDR3 reads CASSLGVGAHGYPF. The CDR3 DNA reads TGTGCCAGCAGTTTAGGTGTCGGGGCCCATGGCTACCCCTTC.

The chain is built from TRBV7-9 and TRBJ2-1, with TRBD2 as a possible D gene (5 bases). The germline gives CDR1 SEHNR, CDR2 FQNEAQ (reference sequence). This CDR3 comprises 15 residues. The germline V and J ends were trimmed by 6 bases and 0 bases, with 12 bases remaining between them. CDR3 coding DNA: TGTGCCAGCAGTACCGGACTGAGCTCCTACAATGAGCAGTTCTTC. Amino acids: CASSTGLSSYNEQFF.

This clonotype was counted a few times. The chain joins TRBV27 to TRBJ1-4; 9 positions match TRBD1. CDR1 and CDR2 (germline): MNHEY, SMNVEV (reference sequence). CDR3 length: 14 amino acids. Losses at the gene ends were 5 bases for V and 8 bases for J; bases not matched to a gene: 6. CDR3 DNA sequence: TGTGCCAGCAGTGGCGACAGGGGGGGCGAAAAACTGTTTTTT. This codes for CASSGDRGGEKLFF.